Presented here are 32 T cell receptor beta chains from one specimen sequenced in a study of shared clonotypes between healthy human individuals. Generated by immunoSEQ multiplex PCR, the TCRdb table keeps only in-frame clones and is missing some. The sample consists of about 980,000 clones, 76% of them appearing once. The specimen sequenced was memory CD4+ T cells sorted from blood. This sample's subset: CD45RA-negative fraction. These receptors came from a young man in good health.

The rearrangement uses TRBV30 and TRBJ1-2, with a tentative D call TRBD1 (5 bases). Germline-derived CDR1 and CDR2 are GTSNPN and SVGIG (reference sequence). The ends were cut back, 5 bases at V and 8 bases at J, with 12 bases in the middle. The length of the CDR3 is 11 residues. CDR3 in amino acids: CAWLQVFGYTF. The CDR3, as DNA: TGTGCCTGGTTACAGGTATTCGGCTACACCTTC.

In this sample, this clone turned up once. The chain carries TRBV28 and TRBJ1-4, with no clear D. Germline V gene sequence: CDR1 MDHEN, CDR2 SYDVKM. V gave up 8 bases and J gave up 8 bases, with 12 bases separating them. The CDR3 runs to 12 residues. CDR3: CASGRVREKLFF. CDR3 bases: TGTGCCAGCGGAAGGGTTCGCGAAAAACTGTTTTTT.

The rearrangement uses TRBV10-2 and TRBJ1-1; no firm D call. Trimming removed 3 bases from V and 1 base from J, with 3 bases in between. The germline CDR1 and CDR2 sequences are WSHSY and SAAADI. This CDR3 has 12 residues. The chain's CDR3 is CASSDENTEAFF. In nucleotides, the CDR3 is TGCGCCAGCAGTGACGAGAACACTGAAGCTTTCTTT.

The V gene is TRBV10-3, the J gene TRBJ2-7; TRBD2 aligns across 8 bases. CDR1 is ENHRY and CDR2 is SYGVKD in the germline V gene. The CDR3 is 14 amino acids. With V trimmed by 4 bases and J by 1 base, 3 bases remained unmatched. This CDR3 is CAISVGTRSYEQYF. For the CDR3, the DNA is TGTGCCATCAGTGTTGGGACTAGGTCCTACGAGCAGTACTTC.

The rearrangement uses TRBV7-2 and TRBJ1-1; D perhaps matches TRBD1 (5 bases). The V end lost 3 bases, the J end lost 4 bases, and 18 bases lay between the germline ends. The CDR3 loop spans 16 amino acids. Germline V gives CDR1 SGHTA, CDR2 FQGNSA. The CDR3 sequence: CASSFRDHGPSTEAFF. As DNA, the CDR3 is TGTGCCAGCAGCTTCCGGGACCACGGTCCATCCACTGAAGCTTTCTTT.

CDR3 DNA sequence: TGTGCCAGCAGCCCCGAGCGGGGGGGCCGAGAGACCCAGTACTTC. The encoded protein is CASSPERGGRETQYF. The gene calls are TRBV4-2 and TRBJ2-5; 10 bases fit TRBD2. This CDR3 spans 15 amino acids. CDR1 LGHNA and CDR2 YNFKEQ come from the germline V gene. Germline trimming cut 4 bases from V and 4 bases from J; bases unmatched to any gene: 6.

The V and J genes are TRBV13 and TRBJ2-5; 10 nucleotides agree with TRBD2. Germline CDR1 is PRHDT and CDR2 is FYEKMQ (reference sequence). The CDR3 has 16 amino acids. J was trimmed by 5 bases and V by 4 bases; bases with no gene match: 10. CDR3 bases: TGTGCCAGCAGCTCTTTCGAGACTAGCGGGTGGGAGACCCAGTACTTC. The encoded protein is CASSSFETSGWETQYF.

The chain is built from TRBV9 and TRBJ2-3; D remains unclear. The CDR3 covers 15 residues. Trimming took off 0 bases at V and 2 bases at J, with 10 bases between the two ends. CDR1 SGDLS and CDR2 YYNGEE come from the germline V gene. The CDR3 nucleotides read TGTGCCAGCAGCGTAGTAGGAGTGATCACAGATACGCAGTATTTT. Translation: CASSVVGVITDTQYF.

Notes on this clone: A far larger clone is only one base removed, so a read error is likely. The CDR3 is CASSLDPQETQYF. The CDR3 DNA reads TGCGCCAGCAGCTTGGACCCCCAAGAGACCCAGTACTTC. The V and J genes are TRBV5-1 and TRBJ2-5, with D unclear. Germline V gives CDR1 SGHRS, CDR2 YFSETQ. This CDR3 has 13 amino acids. The V end was cut by 0 bases, the J end by 1 base, with 4 bases between.

CDR3 in amino acids: CASSVQTGGEGYTF. DNA of the CDR3: TGTGCCAGCAGCGTCCAGACAGGGGGGGAAGGCTACACCTTC. The chain has TRBV28 and TRBJ1-2, with 9 bases identical to TRBD1. Germline assignment: CDR1 MDHEN and CDR2 SYDVKM. The CDR3 covers 14 residues. V lost 6 bases and J lost 8; bases outside the gene matches: 10.

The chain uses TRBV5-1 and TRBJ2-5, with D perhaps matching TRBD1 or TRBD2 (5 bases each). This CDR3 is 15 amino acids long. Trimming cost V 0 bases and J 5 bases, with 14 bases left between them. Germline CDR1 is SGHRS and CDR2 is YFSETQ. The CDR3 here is CASSLAGRPGETQYF. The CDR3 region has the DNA TGCGCCAGCAGCTTGGCGGGGCGCCCTGGCGAGACCCAGTACTTC.

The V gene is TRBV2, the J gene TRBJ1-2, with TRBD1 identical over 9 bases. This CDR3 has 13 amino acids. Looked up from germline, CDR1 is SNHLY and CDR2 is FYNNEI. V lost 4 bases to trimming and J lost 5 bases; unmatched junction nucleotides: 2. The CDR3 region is CASSADRGYGYTF. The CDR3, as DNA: TGTGCCAGCAGTGCTGACAGGGGGTATGGCTACACCTTC.

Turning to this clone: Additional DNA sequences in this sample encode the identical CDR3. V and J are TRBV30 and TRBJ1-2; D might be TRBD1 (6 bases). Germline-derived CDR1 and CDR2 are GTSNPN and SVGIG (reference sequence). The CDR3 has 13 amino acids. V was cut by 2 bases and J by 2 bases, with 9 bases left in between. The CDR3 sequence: CAWSTGQNYGYTF. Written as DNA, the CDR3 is TGTGCCTGGAGTACCGGACAGAACTATGGCTACACCTTC.

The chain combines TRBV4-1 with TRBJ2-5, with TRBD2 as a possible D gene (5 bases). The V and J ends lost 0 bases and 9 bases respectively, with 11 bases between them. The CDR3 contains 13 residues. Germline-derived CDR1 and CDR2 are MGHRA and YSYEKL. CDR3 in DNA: TGCGCCAGCAGCCAAGATACGGCGAGGGCCCAGTACTTC. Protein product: CASSQDTARAQYF.

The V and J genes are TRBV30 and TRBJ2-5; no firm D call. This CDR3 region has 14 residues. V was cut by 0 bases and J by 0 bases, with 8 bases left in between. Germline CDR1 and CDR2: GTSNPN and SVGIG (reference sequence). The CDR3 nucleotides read TGTGCCTGGAGTGTCTGGACCCACCAAGAGACCCAGTACTTC. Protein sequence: CAWSVWTHQETQYF.

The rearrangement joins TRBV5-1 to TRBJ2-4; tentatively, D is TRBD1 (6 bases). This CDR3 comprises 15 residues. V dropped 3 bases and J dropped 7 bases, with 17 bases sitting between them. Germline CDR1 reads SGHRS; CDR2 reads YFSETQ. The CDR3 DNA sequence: TGCGCCAGCAGCTCTCTACAGGGTCAGGTCAACATTCAGTACTTC. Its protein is CASSSLQGQVNIQYF.

The CDR3 loop is CASSPNTGANTEAFF. For the CDR3, the DNA is TGTGCCAGCTCACCCAACACAGGCGCGAACACTGAAGCTTTCTTT. The chain is built from TRBV18 and TRBJ1-1, with D maybe TRBD1 (5 bases). CDR1 and CDR2 (germline): KGHSH, LQKENI. The CDR3 contains 15 residues. Deletions cut 3 bases from V and 1 base from J, with 12 bases between.

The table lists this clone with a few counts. As DNA, the CDR3 is TGTGCCAATGGGGGCAGGGGCAATCAGCCCCAGCATTTT. It codes for CANGGRGNQPQHF. This chain connects TRBV28 to TRBJ1-5; the D gene is possibly TRBD1 (6 bases). This CDR3 spans 13 amino acids. With 10 bases removed from V and 2 bases from J, the gap between germline ends came to 12 bases. Germline V gene sequence: CDR1 MDHEN, CDR2 SYDVKM.

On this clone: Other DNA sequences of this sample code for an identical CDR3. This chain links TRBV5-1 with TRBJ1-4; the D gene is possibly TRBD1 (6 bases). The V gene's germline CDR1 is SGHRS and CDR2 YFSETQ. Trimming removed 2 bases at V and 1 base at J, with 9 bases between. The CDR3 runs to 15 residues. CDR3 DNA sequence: TGCGCCAGCAGCTTAGGAGGGGGAACTAATGAAAAACTGTTTTTT. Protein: CASSLGGGTNEKLFF.

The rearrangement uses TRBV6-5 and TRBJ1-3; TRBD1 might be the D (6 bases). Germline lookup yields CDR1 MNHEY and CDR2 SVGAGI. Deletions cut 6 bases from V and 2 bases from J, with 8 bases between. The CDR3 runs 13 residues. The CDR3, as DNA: TGTGCCAGCAGCAGGGGCCCTGGAAACACCATATATTTT. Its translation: CASSRGPGNTIYF.

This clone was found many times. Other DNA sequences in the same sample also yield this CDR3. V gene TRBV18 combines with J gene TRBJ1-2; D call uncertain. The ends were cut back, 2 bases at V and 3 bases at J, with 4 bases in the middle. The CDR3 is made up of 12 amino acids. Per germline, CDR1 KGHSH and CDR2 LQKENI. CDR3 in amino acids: CASSPGDYGYTF. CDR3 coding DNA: TGTGCCAGCTCACCAGGGGACTATGGCTACACCTTC.

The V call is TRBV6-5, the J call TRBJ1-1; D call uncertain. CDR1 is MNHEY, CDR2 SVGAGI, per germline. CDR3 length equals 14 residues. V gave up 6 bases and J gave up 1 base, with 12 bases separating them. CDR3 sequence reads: CASSTPYGNTEAFF. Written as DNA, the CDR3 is TGTGCCAGCAGCACTCCTTACGGGAACACTGAAGCTTTCTTT.

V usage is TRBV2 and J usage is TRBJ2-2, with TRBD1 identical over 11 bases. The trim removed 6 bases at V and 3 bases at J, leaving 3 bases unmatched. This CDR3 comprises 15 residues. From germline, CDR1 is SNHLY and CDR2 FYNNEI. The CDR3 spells CASRRTGGYTGELFF. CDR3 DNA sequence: TGTGCCAGCAGGAGGACAGGGGGCTACACCGGGGAGCTGTTTTTT.

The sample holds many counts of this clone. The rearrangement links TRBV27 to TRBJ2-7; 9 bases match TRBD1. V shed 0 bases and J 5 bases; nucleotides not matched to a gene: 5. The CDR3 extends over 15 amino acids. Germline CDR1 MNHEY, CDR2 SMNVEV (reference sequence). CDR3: CASSLSLGQGHEQYF. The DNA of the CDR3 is TGTGCCAGCAGTTTATCGTTGGGACAGGGTCACGAGCAGTACTTC.

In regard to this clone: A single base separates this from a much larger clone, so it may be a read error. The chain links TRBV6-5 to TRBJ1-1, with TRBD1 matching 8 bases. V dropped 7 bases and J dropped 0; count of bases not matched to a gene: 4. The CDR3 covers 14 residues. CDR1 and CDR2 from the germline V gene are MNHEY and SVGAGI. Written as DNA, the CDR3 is TGTGCCAGCACCGGACAGGGAATGAACACTGAAGCTTTCTTT. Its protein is CASTGQGMNTEAFF.

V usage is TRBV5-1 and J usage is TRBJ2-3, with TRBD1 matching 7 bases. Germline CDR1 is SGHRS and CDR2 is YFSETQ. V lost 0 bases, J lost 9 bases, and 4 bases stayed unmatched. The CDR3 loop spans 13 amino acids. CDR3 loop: CASSLGGGETQYF. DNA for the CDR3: TGCGCCAGCAGCTTGGGAGGGGGCGAGACGCAGTATTTT.

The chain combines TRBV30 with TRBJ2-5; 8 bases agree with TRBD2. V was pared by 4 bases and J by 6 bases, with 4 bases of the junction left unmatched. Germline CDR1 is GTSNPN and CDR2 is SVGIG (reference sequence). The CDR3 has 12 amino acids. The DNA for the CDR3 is TGTGCCTGGAAACGGGGGGGAAAGACCCAGTACTTC. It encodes CAWKRGGKTQYF.

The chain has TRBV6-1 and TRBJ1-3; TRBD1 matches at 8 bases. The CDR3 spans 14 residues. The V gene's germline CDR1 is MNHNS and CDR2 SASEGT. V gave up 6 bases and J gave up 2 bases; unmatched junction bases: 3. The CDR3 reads CASRQGGTGNTIYF. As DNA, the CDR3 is TGTGCCAGCAGACAGGGGGGAACTGGAAACACCATATATTTT.

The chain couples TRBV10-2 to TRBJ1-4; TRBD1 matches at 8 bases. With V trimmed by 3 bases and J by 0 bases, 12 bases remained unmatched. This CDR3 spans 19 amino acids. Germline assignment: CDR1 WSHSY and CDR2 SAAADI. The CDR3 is CASSDPTGESTSTNEKLFF. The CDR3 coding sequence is TGCGCCAGCAGTGATCCGACAGGGGAAAGTACTTCAACTAATGAAAAACTGTTTTTT.

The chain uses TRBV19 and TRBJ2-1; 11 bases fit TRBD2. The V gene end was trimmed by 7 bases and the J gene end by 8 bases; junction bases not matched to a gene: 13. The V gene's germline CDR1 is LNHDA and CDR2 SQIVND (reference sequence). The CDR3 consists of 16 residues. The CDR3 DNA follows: TGTGCCAGTAATCCGGTAACTAGCGGGAGTCTCTATGAGCAGTTCTTC. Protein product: CASNPVTSGSLYEQFF.

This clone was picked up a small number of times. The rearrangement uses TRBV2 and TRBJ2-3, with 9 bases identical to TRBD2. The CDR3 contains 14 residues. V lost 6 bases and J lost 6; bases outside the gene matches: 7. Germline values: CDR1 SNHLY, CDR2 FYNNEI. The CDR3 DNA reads TGTGCCAGCAGGGGGACTAGCATAGCGGATACGCAGTATTTT. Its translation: CASRGTSIADTQYF.

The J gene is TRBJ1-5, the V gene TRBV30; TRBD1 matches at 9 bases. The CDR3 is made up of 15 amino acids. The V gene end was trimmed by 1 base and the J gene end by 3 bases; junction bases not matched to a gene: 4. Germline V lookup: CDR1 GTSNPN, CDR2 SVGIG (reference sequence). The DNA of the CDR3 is TGTGCCTGGAGTGGACAGGGGGGGCCCAATCAGCCCCAGCATTTT. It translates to CAWSGQGGPNQPQHF.